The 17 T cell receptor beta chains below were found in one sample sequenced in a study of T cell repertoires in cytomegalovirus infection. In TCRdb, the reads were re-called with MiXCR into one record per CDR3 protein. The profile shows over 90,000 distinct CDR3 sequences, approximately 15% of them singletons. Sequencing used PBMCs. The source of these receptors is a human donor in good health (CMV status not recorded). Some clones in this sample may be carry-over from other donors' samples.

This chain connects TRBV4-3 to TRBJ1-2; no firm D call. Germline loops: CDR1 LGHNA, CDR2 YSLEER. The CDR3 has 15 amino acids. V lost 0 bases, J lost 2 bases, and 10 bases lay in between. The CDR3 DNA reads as TGCGCCAGCAGCCAAGATTTGCTAGGGAACTATGGCTACACCTTC. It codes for CASSQDLLGNYGYTF.

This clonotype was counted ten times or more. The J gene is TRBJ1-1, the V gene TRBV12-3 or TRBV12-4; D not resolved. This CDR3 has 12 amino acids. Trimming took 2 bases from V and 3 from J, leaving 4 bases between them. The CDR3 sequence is CASSLMDTEAFF. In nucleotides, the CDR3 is TGTGCCAGCAGTTTAATGGACACTGAAGCTTTCTTT.

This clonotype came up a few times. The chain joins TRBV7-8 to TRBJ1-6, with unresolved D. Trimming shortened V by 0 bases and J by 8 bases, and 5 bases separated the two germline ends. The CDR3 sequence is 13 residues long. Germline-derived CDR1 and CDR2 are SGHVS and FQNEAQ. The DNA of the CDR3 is TGTGCCAGCAGCTTAGCCCCGTATTCACCCCTCCACTTT. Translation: CASSLAPYSPLHF.

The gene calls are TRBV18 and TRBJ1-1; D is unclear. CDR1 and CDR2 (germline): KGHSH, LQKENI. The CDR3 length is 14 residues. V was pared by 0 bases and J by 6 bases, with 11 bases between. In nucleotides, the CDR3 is TGTGCCAGCTCACCACCGGCGGGGATGCCTGAAGCTTTCTTT. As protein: CASSPPAGMPEAFF.

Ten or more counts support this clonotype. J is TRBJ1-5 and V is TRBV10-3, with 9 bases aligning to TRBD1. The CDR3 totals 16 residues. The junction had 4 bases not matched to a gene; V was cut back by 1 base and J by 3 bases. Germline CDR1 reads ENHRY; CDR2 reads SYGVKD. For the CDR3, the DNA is TGTGCCATCAGTGAGTGGGGGACAGGGAACAATCAGCCCCAGCATTTT. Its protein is CAISEWGTGNNQPQHF.

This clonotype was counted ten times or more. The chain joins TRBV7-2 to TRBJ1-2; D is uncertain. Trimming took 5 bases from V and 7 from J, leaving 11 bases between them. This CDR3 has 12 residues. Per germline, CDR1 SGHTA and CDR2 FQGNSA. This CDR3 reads CASSPSGGGYTF. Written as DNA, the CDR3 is TGTGCCAGCAGCCCCTCGGGAGGTGGCTACACCTTC.

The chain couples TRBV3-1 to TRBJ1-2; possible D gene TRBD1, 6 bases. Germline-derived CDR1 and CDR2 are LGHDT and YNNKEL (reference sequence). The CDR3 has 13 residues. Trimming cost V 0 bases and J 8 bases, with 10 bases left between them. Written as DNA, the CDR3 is TGTGCCAGCAGCCAAGAGCAGGGGTTGGGCTACACCTTC. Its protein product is CASSQEQGLGYTF.

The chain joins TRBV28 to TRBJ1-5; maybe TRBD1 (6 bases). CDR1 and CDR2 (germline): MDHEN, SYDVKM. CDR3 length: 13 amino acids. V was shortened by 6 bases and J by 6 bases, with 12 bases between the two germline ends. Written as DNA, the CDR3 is TGTGCCAGCAGGAAAAGGGGGAGTCAGCCCCAGCATTTT. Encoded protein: CASRKRGSQPQHF. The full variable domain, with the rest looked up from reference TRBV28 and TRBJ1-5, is DVKVTQSSRYLVKRTGEKVFLECVQDMDHENMFWYRQDPGLGLRLIYFSYDVKMKEKGDIPEGYSVSREKKERFSLILESASTNQTSMYLCASRKRGSQPQHFGDGTRLSIL.

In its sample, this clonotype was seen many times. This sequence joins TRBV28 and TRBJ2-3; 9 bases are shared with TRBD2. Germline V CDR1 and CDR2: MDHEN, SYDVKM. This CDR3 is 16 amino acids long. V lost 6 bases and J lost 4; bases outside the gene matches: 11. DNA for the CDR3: TGTGCCAGCAGGCCCTGGAGCGGGGGGCCATCAGATACGCAGTATTTT. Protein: CASRPWSGGPSDTQYF.

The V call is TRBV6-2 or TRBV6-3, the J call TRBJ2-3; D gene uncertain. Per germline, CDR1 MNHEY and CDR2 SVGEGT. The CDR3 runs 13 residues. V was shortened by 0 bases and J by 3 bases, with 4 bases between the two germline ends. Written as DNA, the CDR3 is TGTGCCAGCAGTTACTCCCAGACAGATACGCAGTATTTT. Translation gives CASSYSQTDTQYF.

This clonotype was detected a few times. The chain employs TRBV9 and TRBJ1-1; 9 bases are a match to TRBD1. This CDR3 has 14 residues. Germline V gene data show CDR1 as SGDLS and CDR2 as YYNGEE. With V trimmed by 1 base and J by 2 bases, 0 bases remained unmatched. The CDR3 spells CASSVTGGNTEAFF. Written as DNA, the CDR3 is TGTGCCAGCAGCGTAACAGGGGGCAACACTGAAGCTTTCTTT.

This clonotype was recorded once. This chain's CDR3 is CASSIVRGEQYF. For the CDR3, the DNA is TGTGCCAGTAGTATCGTCCGAGGCGAGCAGTACTTC. This chain connects TRBV19 to TRBJ2-7, with D unclear. The germline gives CDR1 LNHDA, CDR2 SQIVND (reference sequence). V was trimmed by 3 bases and J by 6 bases, leaving 9 bases between them. The CDR3 consists of 12 residues.

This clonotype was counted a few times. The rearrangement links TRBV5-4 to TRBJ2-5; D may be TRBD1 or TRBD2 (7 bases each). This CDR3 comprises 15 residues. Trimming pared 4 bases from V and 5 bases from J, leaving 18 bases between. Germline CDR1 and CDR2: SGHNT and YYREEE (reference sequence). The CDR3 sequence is CASSNPQGGFETQYF. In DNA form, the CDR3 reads TGTGCCAGCAGCAACCCGCAGGGGGGGTTTGAGACCCAGTACTTC.

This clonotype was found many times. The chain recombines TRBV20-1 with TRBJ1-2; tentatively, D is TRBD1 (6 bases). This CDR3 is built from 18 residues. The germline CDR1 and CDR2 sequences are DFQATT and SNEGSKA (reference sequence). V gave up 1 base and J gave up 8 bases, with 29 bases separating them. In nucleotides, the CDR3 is TGCAGTGCTAGAGGGGGGGGCGCCTCCGCGGGGTTTCTATTCGGCTACACCTTC. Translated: CSARGGGASAGFLFGYTF.

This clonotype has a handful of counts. The DNA for the CDR3 is TGTGCCATCTCGGCAGCAACTAATGAAAAACTGTTTTTT. Translated, it gives CAISAATNEKLFF. The chain links TRBV12-3 or TRBV12-4 to TRBJ1-4; D unresolved. CDR3 length: 13 residues. V was pared by 10 bases and J by 0 bases, with 9 bases between.

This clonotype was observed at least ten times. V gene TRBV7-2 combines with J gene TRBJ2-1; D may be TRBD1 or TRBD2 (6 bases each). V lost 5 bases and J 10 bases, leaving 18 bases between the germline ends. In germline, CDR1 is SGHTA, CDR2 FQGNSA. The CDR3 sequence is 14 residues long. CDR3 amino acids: CASSPLRGAGEQFF. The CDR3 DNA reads TGTGCCAGCAGCCCACTTAGGGGGGCTGGCGAGCAGTTCTTC.

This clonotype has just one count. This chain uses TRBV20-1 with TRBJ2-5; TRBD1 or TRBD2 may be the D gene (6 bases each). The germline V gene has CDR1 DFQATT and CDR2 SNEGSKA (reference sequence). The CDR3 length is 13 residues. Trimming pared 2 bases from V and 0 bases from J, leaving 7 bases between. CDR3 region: CSARRGDQETQYF. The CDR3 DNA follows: TGCAGTGCTAGAAGGGGGGACCAAGAGACCCAGTACTTC.